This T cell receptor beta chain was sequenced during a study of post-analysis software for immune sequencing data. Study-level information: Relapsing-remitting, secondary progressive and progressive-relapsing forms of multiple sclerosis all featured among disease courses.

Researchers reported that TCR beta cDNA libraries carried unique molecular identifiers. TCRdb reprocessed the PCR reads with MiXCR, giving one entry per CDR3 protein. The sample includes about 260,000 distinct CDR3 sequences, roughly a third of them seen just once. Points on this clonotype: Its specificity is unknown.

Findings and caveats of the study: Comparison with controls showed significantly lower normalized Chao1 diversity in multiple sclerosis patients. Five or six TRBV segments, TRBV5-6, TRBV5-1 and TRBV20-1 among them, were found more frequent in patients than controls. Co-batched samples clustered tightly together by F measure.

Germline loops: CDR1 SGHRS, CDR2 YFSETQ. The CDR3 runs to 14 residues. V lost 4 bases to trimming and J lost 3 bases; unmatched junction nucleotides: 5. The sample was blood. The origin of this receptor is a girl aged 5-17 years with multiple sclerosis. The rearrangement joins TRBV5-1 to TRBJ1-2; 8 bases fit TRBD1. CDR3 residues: CASSQKTGDYGYTF. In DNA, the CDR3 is TGCGCCAGCAGCCAGAAGACAGGGGACTATGGCTACACCTTC.